The T cell receptor beta chain under discussion was sequenced for a study of identical twins. TCRdb ran MiXCR on the 5' RACE reads and lists one entry per CDR3 protein. Counted here are around 470,000 distinct CDR3 sequences, 12% to 15% occurring once; the ten biggest clones make up roughly 0.5%. The sample holds many counts of this clonotype. Germline CDR1 is SGDLS and CDR2 is YYNGEE. The CDR3 is 16 amino acids. V lost 0 bases, J lost 5 bases, and 5 bases stayed unmatched. The same data also went into a second study, on yellow fever vaccine responses in identical twins.

The sample was CD4+ T cells sorted from blood. The sequence derives from a woman between 18 and 29 years old in good health. The V and J genes are TRBV9 and TRBJ2-2; 9 positions agree with TRBD1. Here the CDR3 reads CASSVVTGGLTGELFF. The CDR3 nucleotides read TGTGCCAGCAGCGTAGTAACAGGGGGCCTAACCGGGGAGCTGTTTTTT.